This T cell receptor beta chain was captured by sequencing in a study of blood T cell repertoires in COVID-19. The wider study: PBMCs, B-cell-depleted T cells, or T cells provided the cDNA or gDNA that made up the material.

The CDR3 runs to 19 residues. Germline assignment: CDR1 SGHTS and CDR2 YDEGEE. After removal of 4 bases from V and 6 bases from J, the junction contained 21 bases not matched to a gene. This table comes from immunoSEQ multiplex PCR, and its TCRdb copy is limited to in-frame clones, with some not included. This table holds under 250,000 clones, approximately 86% found once. This rearrangement joins TRBV5-8 to TRBJ2-1; 8 bases line up with TRBD2. The TCR sequence derives from an older woman with active or convalescent COVID-19. Sample: peripheral blood. The CDR3 loop reads CASSRQLGSFGLAGNEQFF. CDR3 DNA sequence: TGTGCCAGCAGCCGTCAGCTTGGGTCATTTGGGCTAGCGGGCAATGAGCAGTTCTTC.